The sequence of this T cell receptor (beta chain) was determined in a study of blood T cell repertoires in COVID-19 (TCRdb year 2020). In terms of the full investigation: Samples covering the acute and convalescent phases of COVID-19 were provided by collaborators in the United States, Italy and Spain. The prospective study material was composed of cDNA or gDNA derived from T cells, B-cell-depleted T cells, or PBMCs. Nearly every sample came with metadata listing a de-identified subject ID, COVID-19 status, age in years and sex. HLA class I and class II types, where available, came from metadata supplied by the sample provider rather than from assay-based typing. The repertoires were made available in a free public database intended to serve as a resource for research on the immune response to SARS-CoV-2. The dataset comprised deeply sampled blood TCRbeta repertoires from subjects exposed to, actively infected with, or recovered from COVID-19. Samples came from the ongoing ImmuneRACE study (first 160 participants) plus 1,254 subjects from 6 global collaborators. Summary of the overall study and its limitations: Clinical and demographic metadata were provided uncurated, with the amount varying by source and participant.

One collaborating source in Seattle enrolled patients while the patients were actively infected and followed the patients over time throughout the course of disease. Each collaborating institution followed its own protocols to collect whole blood in K2EDTA tubes. For TCRbeta analysis, collaborators shipped samples in one of three forms: frozen whole blood, isolated PBMCs, or DNA extracted from either of those sample types. Concerning this clone: There is no known antigen for this receptor. Within one base of it there is no much larger clone, and no base qualities were kept.

Sequences SGHTA (CDR1) and FQGTGA (CDR2) are obtained from the germline V gene. Unmatched junction bases come to 5, with V trimmed by 1 base and J by 0 bases. CDR3 length: 16 amino acids, cysteine to phenylalanine. The entry retains the CDR3 DNA only, 48 bases that are in frame from base 1. The immunoSEQ Assay, a bias-controlled multiplex PCR, was used to amplify TCRbeta CDR3 regions from genomic DNA. From the authors' description of their analysis: The number of nucleated cells in each sample was estimated by amplification of reference gene primers within the assay. To quantify the absolute abundance of each unique TCRbeta CDR3 rearrangement, sequence reads were collapsed and filtered. For each sample, productive Simpson clonality was calculated by taking the square root of Simpson's diversity index across productive rearrangements. TCRdb mirrors the immuneACCESS table, restricted to in-frame sequences. Some clones are absent from its copies; in checked studies, under half trace to an unresolved V gene, and the reason for the others is unknown. D and trimming come from the DNA, and the V and J calls and clone size come from that table. The sample table holds about 170,000 clones, of which approximately 86% were seen once. Jointly, the top ten make up less than 8% of the sample.

This sequence was found in a man older than 75 with COVID-19, enrolled during active disease. Sequencing was done on a sample of peripheral blood. The V gene is TRBV7-3 and the J gene is TRBJ1-1; 7 middle bases align to TRBD1. The sequenced DNA: TGTGCCAGCAGCTTAAGAGGGGGCTTTGTGAACACTGAAGCTTTCTTT. Translation gives CASSLRGGFVNTEAFF.